The 19 T cell receptor beta chains in this list originate from one sample, sequenced in a study of cytomegalovirus exposure and HLA in healthy donors. Assay used: immunoSEQ multiplex PCR; TCRdb lists only in-frame clones, some missing. This table has more than 250,000 clones, 86% appearing once. The sample comprised PBMCs. The receptors here all came from a woman aged 18-30 years in good health and CMV-seronegative.

The chain recombines TRBV9 with TRBJ2-5; TRBD2 matches at 10 bases. This CDR3 spans 15 amino acids. Germline-derived CDR1 and CDR2 are SGDLS and YYNGEE. V lost 2 bases, J lost 2 bases, and 3 bases stayed unmatched. Written as DNA, the CDR3 is TGTGCCAGCAGCGTGAGGACTAGCGGACAAGAGACCCAGTACTTC. It yields the protein CASSVRTSGQETQYF.

Here the CDR3 reads CASRGGYEQYF. The CDR3 DNA is TGTGCCAGCAGAGGGGGCTACGAGCAGTACTTC. The chain links TRBV6-1 to TRBJ2-7, with D maybe TRBD1 (6 bases). The CDR3 totals 11 residues. Trimming took off 6 bases at V and 3 bases at J, with 6 bases between the two ends. Looked up from germline, CDR1 is MNHNS and CDR2 is SASEGT.

The chain combines TRBV4-3 with TRBJ2-7; maybe TRBD2 (6 bases). The CDR3 covers 14 residues. Germline CDR1 reads LGHNA; CDR2 reads YSLEER. Between the trimmed V and J ends, which lost 0 bases and 0 bases, there was a span of 6 bases. The CDR3 loop reads CASSQDGSSYEQYF. CDR3 sequence (DNA): TGCGCCAGCAGCCAAGACGGGAGCTCCTACGAGCAGTACTTC.

The chain couples TRBV4-2 to TRBJ2-3, with 10 bases fitting TRBD2. The ends lost 5 bases at V and 1 base at J; junction bases unmatched: 6. This CDR3 spans 16 amino acids. The germline V gene has CDR1 LGHNA and CDR2 YNFKEQ. In nucleotides, the CDR3 is TGTGCCAGCAGCGCCTCCGGGACTAGCGGCACAGATACGCAGTATTTT. This encodes CASSASGTSGTDTQYF.

As for this clone: At the DNA level, this CDR3 is encoded by other sequences in the same sample as well. J is TRBJ1-5 and V is TRBV7-9; maybe TRBD1 (5 bases). Trimming removed 5 bases from V and 3 bases from J, with 11 bases in between. This CDR3 is built from 14 residues. Germline CDR1 reads SEHNR; CDR2 reads FQNEAQ (reference sequence). The CDR3 DNA follows: TGTGCCAGCAGCCCGCCAGGGTCCAATCAGCCCCAGCATTTT. It specifies CASSPPGSNQPQHF. The entire variable domain, with the rest obtained from reference TRBV7-9 and TRBJ1-5, is as follows: DTGVSQNPRHKITKRGQNVTFRCDPISEHNRLYWYRQTLGQGPEFLTYFQNEAQLEKSRLLSDRFSAERPKGSFSTLEIQRTEQGDSAMYLCASSPPGSNQPQHFGDGTRLSIL.

The chain uses TRBV10-3 and TRBJ2-7, with unresolved D. Trimming pared 2 bases from V and 1 base from J, leaving 9 bases between. This CDR3 is 14 amino acids long. CDR1 is ENHRY and CDR2 is SYGVKD in the germline V gene. CDR3 in amino acids: CAISEEHRSYEQYF. CDR3 nucleotides: TGTGCCATCAGTGAGGAGCACAGATCCTACGAGCAGTACTTC.

The V call is TRBV28, the J call TRBJ1-2; 7 bases fit TRBD1. The CDR3 runs to 16 residues. The germline CDR1 and CDR2 sequences are MDHEN and SYDVKM. J was trimmed by 4 bases and V by 4 bases; bases with no gene match: 12. CDR3 sequence (DNA): TGTGCCAGCAGTTCCCCGCCACAGGGGTTGGGCTATGGCTACACCTTC. Residues: CASSSPPQGLGYGYTF.

The chain combines TRBV11-2 with TRBJ2-1, with 8 bases identical to TRBD2. After removal of 3 bases from V and 3 bases from J, the junction contained 4 bases not matched to a gene. Germline values: CDR1 SGHAT, CDR2 FQNNGV. The CDR3 covers 15 residues. CDR3 loop: CASSFLSGGYNEQFF. The CDR3 DNA sequence: TGTGCCAGCAGCTTCCTCAGCGGGGGCTACAATGAGCAGTTCTTC.

This chain links TRBV4-1 with TRBJ2-5, with 9 bases identical to TRBD2. The germline V gene has CDR1 MGHRA and CDR2 YSYEKL. Losses at the gene ends were 4 bases for V and 2 bases for J; bases not matched to a gene: 2. The CDR3 has 14 amino acids. CDR3 sequence reads: CASSLAGVQETQYF. The CDR3 coding sequence is TGCGCCAGCAGCCTAGCGGGAGTACAAGAGACCCAGTACTTC.

The chain employs TRBV7-2 and TRBJ1-5, with D hard to call. V lost 1 base and J lost 6, with 10 bases in between. The CDR3 loop spans 14 amino acids. CDR1 is SGHTA and CDR2 is FQGNSA in the germline V gene. The CDR3 protein is CASSLVPGSQPQHF. CDR3 DNA sequence: TGTGCCAGCAGCTTAGTACCGGGTTCTCAGCCCCAGCATTTT.

This clone was counted once. The chain has TRBV7-2 and TRBJ2-7; possibly TRBD1 for D (6 bases). Germline V gene lookup returns CDR1 SGHTA and CDR2 FQGNSA. V was pared by 1 base and J by 9 bases, with 16 bases between. The CDR3 totals 14 residues. The CDR3 nucleotides are TGTGCCAGCAGCTTAGGGGCCAGGGGATCGGCGCAGTACTTC. It codes for CASSLGARGSAQYF.

This rearrangement joins TRBV11-2 to TRBJ2-3; possible D gene TRBD2, 6 bases. This CDR3 has 15 residues. CDR1 is SGHAT and CDR2 is FQNNGV in the germline V gene. V lost 1 base, J lost 4 bases, and 12 bases lay in between. CDR3 loop: CASSLGGTGADTQYF. The CDR3 DNA sequence: TGTGCCAGCAGCTTAGGCGGGACGGGCGCAGATACGCAGTATTTT. The full variable domain, its missing parts supplied by reference TRBV11-2 and TRBJ2-3, is EAGVAQSPRYKIIEKRQSVAFWCNPISGHATLYWYQQILGQGPKLLIQFQNNGVVDDSQLPKDRFSAERLKGVDSTLKIQPAKLEDSAVYLCASSLGGTGADTQYFGPGTRLTVL.

The V call is TRBV10-3, the J call TRBJ2-2, with 13 positions matching TRBD2. The germline CDR1 and CDR2 sequences are ENHRY and SYGVKD. The J segment lost 5 bases and the V segment lost 4 bases, leaving 1 base of the junction unmatched. The CDR3 has 15 amino acids. CDR3 in DNA: TGTGCCATCAGTGGGACTAGCGGGGGAACCGGGGAGCTGTTTTTT. It specifies CAISGTSGGTGELFF.

The chain joins TRBV20-1 to TRBJ2-1; D is unresolved. The V and J ends lost 3 bases and 6 bases respectively, with 6 bases between them. CDR3 length equals 11 residues. The V gene's germline CDR1 is DFQATT and CDR2 SNEGSKA (reference sequence). The CDR3 nucleotides are TGCAGTGCTAGCGGTGTCAATGAGCAGTTCTTC. This gives the protein CSASGVNEQFF.

The chain couples TRBV6-1 to TRBJ2-7; D remains unclear. The length of the CDR3 is 12 residues. Germline values: CDR1 MNHNS, CDR2 SASEGT. The V end lost 3 bases, the J end lost 2 bases, and 5 bases lay between the germline ends. As DNA, the CDR3 is TGTGCCAGCAGTGATGAGCCCTACGAGCAGTACTTC. Protein sequence: CASSDEPYEQYF.

The rearrangement links TRBV5-1 to TRBJ1-1; 9 bases line up with TRBD1. The CDR3 consists of 14 residues. Germline values: CDR1 SGHRS, CDR2 YFSETQ. J lost 6 bases, V lost 0 bases, and 3 bases had no gene match. CDR3: CASSLEDRGAEAFF. In DNA, the CDR3 is TGCGCCAGCAGCTTGGAGGACAGGGGCGCTGAAGCTTTCTTT.

This clone has a handful of counts. The J gene is TRBJ1-5, the V gene TRBV19, with TRBD1 as a possible D gene (6 bases). V was shortened by 5 bases and J by 7 bases, with 6 bases between the two germline ends. Germline CDR1 and CDR2: LNHDA and SQIVND (reference sequence). The CDR3 has 11 amino acids. The CDR3 reads CASSGGQPQHF. The DNA for the CDR3 is TGTGCCAGTAGTGGGGGCCAGCCCCAGCATTTT.

This rearrangement joins TRBV4-2 to TRBJ2-5, with 9 bases lining up with TRBD1. CDR3 length: 17 amino acids. The germline V gene encodes CDR1 LGHNA and CDR2 YNFKEQ. V trimming: 1 base; J trimming: 0 bases; junction bases outside the gene matches: 6. In nucleotides, the CDR3 is TGTGCCAGCAGCCAAGCCGGGGGGACAGGGTACCAAGAGACCCAGTACTTC. Protein product: CASSQAGGTGYQETQYF.

The genes are TRBV4-2 and TRBJ2-2, with TRBD2 identical over 11 bases. With V trimmed by 3 bases and J by 5 bases, 20 bases remained unmatched. The CDR3 loop spans 21 amino acids. Germline CDR1 LGHNA, CDR2 YNFKEQ. CDR3 DNA sequence: TGTGCCAGCAGCCAGGAGTACCGGGACAGCGTAGCGGGAGGGCCGACCGGGGAGCTGTTTTTT. It yields the protein CASSQEYRDSVAGGPTGELFF.